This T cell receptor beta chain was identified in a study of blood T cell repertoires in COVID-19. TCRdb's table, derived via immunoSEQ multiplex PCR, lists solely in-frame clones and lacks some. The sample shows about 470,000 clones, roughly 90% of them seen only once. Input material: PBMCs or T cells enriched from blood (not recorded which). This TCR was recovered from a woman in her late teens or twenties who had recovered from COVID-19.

This CDR3 reads CASSHSTGGGNSPLHF. The CDR3 nucleotides are TGCGCCAGCAGCCATTCGACAGGGGGAGGAAATTCACCCCTCCACTTT. The chain combines TRBV5-1 with TRBJ1-6; 9 positions match TRBD1. This CDR3 has 16 residues. The J segment lost 7 bases and the V segment lost 4 bases, leaving 9 bases of the junction unmatched. Germline CDR1 and CDR2: SGHRS and YFSETQ.